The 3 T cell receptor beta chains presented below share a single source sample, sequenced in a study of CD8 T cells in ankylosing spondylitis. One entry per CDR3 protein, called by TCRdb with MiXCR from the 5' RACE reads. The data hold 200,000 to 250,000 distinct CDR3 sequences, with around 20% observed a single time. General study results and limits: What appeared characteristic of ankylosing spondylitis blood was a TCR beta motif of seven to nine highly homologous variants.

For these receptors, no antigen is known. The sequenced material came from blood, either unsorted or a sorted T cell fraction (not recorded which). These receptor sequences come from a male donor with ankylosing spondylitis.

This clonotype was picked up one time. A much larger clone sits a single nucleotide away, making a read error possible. The CDR3 spells CASSERPFGDTGAFF. The CDR3 nucleotides read TGTGCCAGCAGTGAACGTCCCTTCGGGGACACTGGAGCTTTCTTT. The chain joins TRBV25-1 to TRBJ1-1, with D perhaps TRBD1 (6 bases). From germline, CDR1 is MGHDK and CDR2 SYGVNS. The CDR3 is 15 residues long. The full variable domain, rest sourced from reference TRBV25-1 and TRBJ1-1, is EADIYQTPRYLVIGTGKKITLECSQTMGHDKMYWYQQDPGMELHLIHYSYGVNSTEKGDLSSESTVSRIRTEHFPLTLESARPSHTSQYLCASSERPFGDTGAFFGQGTRLTVV.

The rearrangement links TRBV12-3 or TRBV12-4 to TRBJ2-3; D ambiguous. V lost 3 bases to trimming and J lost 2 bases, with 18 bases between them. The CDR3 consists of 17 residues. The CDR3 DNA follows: TGTGCCAGCAGTTTTCCCTCAGCCCTAGGAGACACAGATACGCAGTATTTT. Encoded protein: CASSFPSALGDTDTQYF.

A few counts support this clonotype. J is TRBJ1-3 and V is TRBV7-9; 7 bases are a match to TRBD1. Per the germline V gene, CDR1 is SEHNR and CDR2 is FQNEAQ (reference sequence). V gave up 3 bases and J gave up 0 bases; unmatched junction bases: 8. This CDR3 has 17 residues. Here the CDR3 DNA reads TGTGCCAGCAGCTTCGGGGACAGCGGAAACTCTGGAAACACCATATATTTT. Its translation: CASSFGDSGNSGNTIYF.